This T cell receptor (beta chain) was profiled in a study of T cells in Graves' hyperthyroidism and ophthalmopathy. It was RNA transcripts that yielded the amplified TCR beta CDR3 regions. First-round RT-PCR targeting the TCR CDR3 was performed with the HTBI primer set. A single record per CDR3 protein comes from TCRdb applying MiXCR to the multiplex PCR reads. The repertoire includes about 400,000 distinct CDR3 sequences, 14% to 15% of them detected once, and under 15% sits in the top ten. This clonotype showed up many times. The CDR3 spans 13 residues. Trimming removed 6 bases from V and 4 bases from J; junction bases left unmatched: 5.

The sequenced material came from blood. The receptor comes from a man younger than 35 with Graves' ophthalmopathy. The genes are TRBV12-3 or TRBV12-4 and TRBJ2-5, with TRBD2 identical over 7 bases. CDR3 amino acids: CASRGTTGETQYF. For the CDR3, the DNA is TGTGCCAGCAGGGGGACTACCGGAGAGACCCAGTACTTC.